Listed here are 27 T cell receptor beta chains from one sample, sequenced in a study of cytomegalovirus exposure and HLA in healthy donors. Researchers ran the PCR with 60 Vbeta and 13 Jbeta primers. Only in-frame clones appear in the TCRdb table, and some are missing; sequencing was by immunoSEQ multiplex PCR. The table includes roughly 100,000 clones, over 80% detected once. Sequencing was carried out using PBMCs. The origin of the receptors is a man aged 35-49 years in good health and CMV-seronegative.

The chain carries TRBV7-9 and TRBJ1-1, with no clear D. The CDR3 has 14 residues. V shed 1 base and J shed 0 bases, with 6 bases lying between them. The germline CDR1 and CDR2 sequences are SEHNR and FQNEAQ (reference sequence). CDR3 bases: TGTGCCAGCAGCTTAGTTAGCATGAACACTGAAGCTTTCTTT. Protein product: CASSLVSMNTEAFF.

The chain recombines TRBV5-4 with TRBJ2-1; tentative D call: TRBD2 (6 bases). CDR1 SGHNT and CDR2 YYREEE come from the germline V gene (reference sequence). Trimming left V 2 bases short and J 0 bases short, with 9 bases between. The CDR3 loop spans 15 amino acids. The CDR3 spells CASSLRGNSYNEQFF. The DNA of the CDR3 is TGTGCCAGCAGCTTACGGGGGAACTCCTACAATGAGCAGTTCTTC.

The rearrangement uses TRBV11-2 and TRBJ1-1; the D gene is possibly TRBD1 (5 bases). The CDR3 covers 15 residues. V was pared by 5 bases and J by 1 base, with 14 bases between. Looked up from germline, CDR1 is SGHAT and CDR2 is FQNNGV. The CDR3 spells CASSTRVSGNTEAFF. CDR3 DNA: TGTGCCAGCAGCACCAGGGTATCGGGGAACACTGAAGCTTTCTTT.

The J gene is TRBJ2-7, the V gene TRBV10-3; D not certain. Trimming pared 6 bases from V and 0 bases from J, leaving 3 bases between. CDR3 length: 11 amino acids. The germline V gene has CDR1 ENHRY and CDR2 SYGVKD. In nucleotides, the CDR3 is TGTGCCATCAGGAGCTCCTACGAGCAGTACTTC. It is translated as CAIRSSYEQYF.

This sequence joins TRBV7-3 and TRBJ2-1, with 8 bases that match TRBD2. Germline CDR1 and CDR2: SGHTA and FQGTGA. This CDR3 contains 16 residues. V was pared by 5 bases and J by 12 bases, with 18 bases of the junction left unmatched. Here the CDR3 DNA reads TGTGCCAGCAGCCCCCGGGGAGCGGGGGTCGAAACGGGGCAGTTCTTC. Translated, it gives CASSPRGAGVETGQFF.

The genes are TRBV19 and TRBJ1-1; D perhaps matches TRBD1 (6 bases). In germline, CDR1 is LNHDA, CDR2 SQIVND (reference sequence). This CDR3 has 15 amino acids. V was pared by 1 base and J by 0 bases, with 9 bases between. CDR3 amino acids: CASSIGQGMNTEAFF. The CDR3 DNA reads TGTGCCAGTAGTATAGGGCAGGGGATGAACACTGAAGCTTTCTTT. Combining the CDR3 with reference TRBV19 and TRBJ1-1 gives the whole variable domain DGGITQSPKYLFRKEGQNVTLSCEQNLNHDAMYWYRQDPGQGLRLIYYSQIVNDFQKGDIAEGYSVSREKKESFPLTVTSAQKNPTAFYLCASSIGQGMNTEAFFGQGTRLTVV.

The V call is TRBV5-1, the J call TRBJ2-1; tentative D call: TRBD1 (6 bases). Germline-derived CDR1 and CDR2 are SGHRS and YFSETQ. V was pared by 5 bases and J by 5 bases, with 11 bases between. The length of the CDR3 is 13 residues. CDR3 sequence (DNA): TGCGCCAGCAGATCAGGGGTTAACAATGAGCAGTTCTTC. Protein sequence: CASRSGVNNEQFF.

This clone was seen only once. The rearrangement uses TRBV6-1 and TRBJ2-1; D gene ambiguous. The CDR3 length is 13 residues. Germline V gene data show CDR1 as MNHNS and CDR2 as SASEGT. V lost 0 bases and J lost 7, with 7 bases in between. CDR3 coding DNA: TGTGCCAGCAGTGAAGCGTTCGTTAATGAGCAGTTCTTC. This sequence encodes CASSEAFVNEQFF.

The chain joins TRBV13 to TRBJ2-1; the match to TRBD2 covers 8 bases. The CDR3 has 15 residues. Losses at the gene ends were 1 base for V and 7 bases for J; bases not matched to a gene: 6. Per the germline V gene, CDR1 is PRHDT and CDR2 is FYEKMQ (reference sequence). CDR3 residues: CASSLEIAGTNEQFF. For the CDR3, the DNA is TGTGCCAGCAGCTTAGAAATAGCGGGGACGAATGAGCAGTTCTTC.

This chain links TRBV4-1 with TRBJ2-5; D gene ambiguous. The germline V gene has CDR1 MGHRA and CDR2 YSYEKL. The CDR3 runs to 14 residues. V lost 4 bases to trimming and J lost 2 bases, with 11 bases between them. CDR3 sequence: CASSPPLRQETQYF. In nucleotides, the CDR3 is TGCGCCAGCAGCCCCCCGCTCAGGCAAGAGACCCAGTACTTC.

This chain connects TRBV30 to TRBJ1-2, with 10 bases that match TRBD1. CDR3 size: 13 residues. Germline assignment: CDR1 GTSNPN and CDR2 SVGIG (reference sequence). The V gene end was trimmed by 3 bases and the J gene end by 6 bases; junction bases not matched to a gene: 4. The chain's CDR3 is CAWRLTGGHGYTF. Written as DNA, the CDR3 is TGTGCCTGGAGACTGACAGGGGGCCATGGCTACACCTTC.

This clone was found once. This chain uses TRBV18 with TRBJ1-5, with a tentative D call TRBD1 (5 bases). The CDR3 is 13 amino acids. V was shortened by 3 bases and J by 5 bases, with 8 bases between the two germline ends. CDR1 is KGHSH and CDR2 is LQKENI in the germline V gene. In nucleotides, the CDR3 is TGTGCCAGCTCACCCCAGGGATATCAGCCCCAGCATTTT. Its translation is CASSPQGYQPQHF. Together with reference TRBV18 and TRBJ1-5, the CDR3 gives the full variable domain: NAGVMQNPRHLVRRRGQEARLRCSPMKGHSHVYWYRQLPEEGLKFMVYLQKENIIDESGMPKERFSAEFPKEGPSILRIQQVVRGDSAAYFCASSPQGYQPQHFGDGTRLSIL.

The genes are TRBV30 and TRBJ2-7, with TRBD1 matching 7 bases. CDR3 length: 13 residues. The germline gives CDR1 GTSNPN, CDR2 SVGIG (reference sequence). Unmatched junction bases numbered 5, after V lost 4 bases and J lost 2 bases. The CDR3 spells CAWNRQGAYEQYF. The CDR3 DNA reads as TGTGCCTGGAACAGGCAGGGGGCCTACGAGCAGTACTTC. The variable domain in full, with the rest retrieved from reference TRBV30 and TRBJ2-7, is SQTIHQWPATLVQPVGSPLSLECTVEGTSNPNLYWYRQAAGRGLQLLFYSVGIGQISSEVPQNLSASRPQDRQFILSSKKLLLSDSGFYLCAWNRQGAYEQYFGPGTRLTVT.

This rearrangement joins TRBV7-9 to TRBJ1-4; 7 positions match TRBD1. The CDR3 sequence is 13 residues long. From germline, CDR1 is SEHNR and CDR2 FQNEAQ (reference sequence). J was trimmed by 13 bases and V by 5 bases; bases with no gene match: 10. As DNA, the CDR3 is TGTGCCAGCAGCCGAGGGGGCAGTGGGCCACTGTTTTTT. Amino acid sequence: CASSRGGSGPLFF.

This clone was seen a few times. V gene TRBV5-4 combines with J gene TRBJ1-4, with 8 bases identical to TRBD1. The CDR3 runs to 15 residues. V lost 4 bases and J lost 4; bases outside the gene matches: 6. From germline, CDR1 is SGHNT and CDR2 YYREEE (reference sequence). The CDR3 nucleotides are TGTGCCAGCAGCGCCCCGGGACAGGATAATGAAAAACTGTTTTTT. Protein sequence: CASSAPGQDNEKLFF.

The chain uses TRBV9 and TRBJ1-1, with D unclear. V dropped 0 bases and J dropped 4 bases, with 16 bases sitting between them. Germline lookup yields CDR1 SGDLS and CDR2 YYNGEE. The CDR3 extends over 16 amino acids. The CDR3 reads CASSVATAGAGTEAFF. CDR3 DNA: TGTGCCAGCAGCGTAGCTACGGCTGGAGCCGGCACTGAAGCTTTCTTT.

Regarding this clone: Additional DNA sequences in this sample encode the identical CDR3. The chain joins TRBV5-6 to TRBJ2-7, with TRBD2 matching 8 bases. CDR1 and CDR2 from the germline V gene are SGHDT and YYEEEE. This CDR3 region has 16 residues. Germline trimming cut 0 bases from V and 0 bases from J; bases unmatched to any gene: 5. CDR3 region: CASSLETGGNSYEQYF. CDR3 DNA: TGTGCCAGCAGCTTGGAAACGGGGGGGAACTCCTACGAGCAGTACTTC.

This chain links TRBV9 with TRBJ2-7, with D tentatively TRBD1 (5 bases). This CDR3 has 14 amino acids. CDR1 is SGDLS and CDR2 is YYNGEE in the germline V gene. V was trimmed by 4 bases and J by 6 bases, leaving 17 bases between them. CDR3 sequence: CASSPLGQTAEQYF. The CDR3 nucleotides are TGTGCCAGCAGCCCCCTAGGTCAGACAGCCGAGCAGTACTTC.

The CDR3 loop is CASSLGTVETTIYF. CDR3 DNA sequence: TGCGCCAGCAGCTTGGGGACAGTTGAAACCACCATATATTTT. The chain is built from TRBV5-1 and TRBJ1-3; perhaps TRBD1 as D (6 bases). V was shortened by 0 bases and J by 9 bases, with 13 bases between the two germline ends. CDR3 size: 14 residues. Germline CDR1 is SGHRS and CDR2 is YFSETQ.

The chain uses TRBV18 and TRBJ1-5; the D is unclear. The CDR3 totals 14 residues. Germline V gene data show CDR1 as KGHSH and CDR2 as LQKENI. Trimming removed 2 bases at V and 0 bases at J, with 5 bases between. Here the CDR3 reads CASSPNHSNQPQHF. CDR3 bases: TGTGCCAGCTCACCAAATCATAGCAATCAGCCCCAGCATTTT.

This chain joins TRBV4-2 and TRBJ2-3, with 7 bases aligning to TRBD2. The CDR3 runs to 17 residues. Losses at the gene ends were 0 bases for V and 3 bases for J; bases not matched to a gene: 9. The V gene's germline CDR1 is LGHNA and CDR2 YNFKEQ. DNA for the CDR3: TGTGCCAGCAGCCAAGATCGCGGTACCGGGAGGACAGATACGCAGTATTTT. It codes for CASSQDRGTGRTDTQYF.

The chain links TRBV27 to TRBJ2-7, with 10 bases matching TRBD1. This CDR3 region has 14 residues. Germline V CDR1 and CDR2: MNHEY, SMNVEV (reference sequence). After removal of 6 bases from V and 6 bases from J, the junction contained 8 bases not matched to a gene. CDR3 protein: CASSPGTGVSEQYF. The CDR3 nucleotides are TGTGCCAGCAGCCCCGGGACAGGGGTGTCCGAGCAGTACTTC.

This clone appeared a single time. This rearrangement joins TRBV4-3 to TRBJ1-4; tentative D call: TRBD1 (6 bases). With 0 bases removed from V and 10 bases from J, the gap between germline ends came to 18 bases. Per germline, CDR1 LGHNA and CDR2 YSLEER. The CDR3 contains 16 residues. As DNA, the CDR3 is TGCGCCAGCAGCCAAGATTACTCGAATCGGGGGGCAAAACTGTTTTTT. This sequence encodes CASSQDYSNRGAKLFF.

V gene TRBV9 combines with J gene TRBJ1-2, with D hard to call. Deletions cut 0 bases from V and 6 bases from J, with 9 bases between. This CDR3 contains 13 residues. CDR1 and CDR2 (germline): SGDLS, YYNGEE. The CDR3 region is CASSVGTEDGYTF. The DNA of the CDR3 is TGTGCCAGCAGCGTAGGAACCGAGGATGGCTACACCTTC.

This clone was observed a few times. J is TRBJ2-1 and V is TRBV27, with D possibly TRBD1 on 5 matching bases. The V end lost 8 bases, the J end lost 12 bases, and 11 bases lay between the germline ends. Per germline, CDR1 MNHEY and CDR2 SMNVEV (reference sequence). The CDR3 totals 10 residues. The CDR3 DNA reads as TGTGCCAGCGGGGCCATGGGGCAGTTCTTC. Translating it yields CASGAMGQFF.

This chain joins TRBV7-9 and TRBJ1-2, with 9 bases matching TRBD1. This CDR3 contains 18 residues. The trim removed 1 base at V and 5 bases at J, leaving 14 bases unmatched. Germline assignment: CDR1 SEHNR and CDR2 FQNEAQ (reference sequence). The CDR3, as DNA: TGTGCCAGCAGCTTAGAGGGTTCGGGGCCGGGACAGGGATATGGCTACACCTTC. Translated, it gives CASSLEGSGPGQGYGYTF.

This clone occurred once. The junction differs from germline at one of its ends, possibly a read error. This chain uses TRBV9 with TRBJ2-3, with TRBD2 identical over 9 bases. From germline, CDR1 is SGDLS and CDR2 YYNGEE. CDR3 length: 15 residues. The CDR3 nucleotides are TGTGCCAGCAGCGCTGCGGGGGGGGAGACAGATGCGCAGTATTTT. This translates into CASSAAGGETDAQYF.